Below are 14 T cell receptor beta chains sequenced from a single sample in a study of Graves' ophthalmopathy and Graves' hyperthyroidism. For repertoire sequencing, the TCR beta CDR3 regions were amplified from RNA transcripts. The authors performed first-round RT-PCR with HTBI primers and then a second-round multiplex PCR. One entry per CDR3 protein results from TCRdb running MiXCR on the multiplex PCR reads. The table includes about 15,000 distinct CDR3 sequences, roughly 50% detected once. What was sequenced was peripheral blood. These receptors came from a woman in her thirties with Graves' ophthalmopathy.

This clonotype was observed at least ten times. This rearrangement joins TRBV2 to TRBJ2-1, with TRBD1 as a possible D gene (5 bases). The CDR3 covers 14 residues. V gave up 8 bases and J gave up 4 bases, with 15 bases separating them. Germline V gene sequence: CDR1 SNHLY, CDR2 FYNNEI. The CDR3 here is CASHQMAGYNEQFF. The CDR3 DNA sequence: TGTGCCAGCCATCAAATGGCAGGGTACAATGAGCAGTTCTTC.

Regarding this clonotype: Being one base from a much bigger clone, this may be a read error. The CDR3 loop reads CASSGGPEAQHF. The CDR3 nucleotides are TGTGCCAGCAGTGGGGGGCCTGAGGCCCAGCATTTT. The chain links TRBV6-5 to TRBJ1-5; TRBD1 might be the D (6 bases). Germline loops: CDR1 MNHEY, CDR2 SVGAGI. The CDR3 contains 12 residues. Deletions cut 5 bases from V and 11 bases from J, with 13 bases between.

CDR3 amino acids: CASSLEGTTDTQYF. CDR3 in DNA: TGCGCCAGCAGCTTGGAAGGCACCACAGATACGCAGTATTTT. The rearrangement joins TRBV5-1 to TRBJ2-3, with D uncertain. CDR1 and CDR2 (germline): SGHRS, YFSETQ. This CDR3 has 14 residues. The V gene lost 0 bases and the J gene lost 2 bases, with 7 bases spanning the gap.

Regarding this clonotype: The DNA is left out, because the CDR3 cannot be placed on it with certainty; the CDR3 is given as TCRdb lists it. The chain recombines TRBV2 with TRBJ1-4. Germline CDR1 SNHLY, CDR2 FYNNEI. The CDR3 spans 14 residues, counting both ends. CDR3 sequence: CASILGTTNEKLFF.

This clonotype was seen a few times. The genes are TRBV29-1 and TRBJ1-4, with D unclear. The CDR3 loop spans 14 amino acids. With 4 bases removed from V and 1 base from J, the gap between germline ends came to 10 bases. Germline-derived CDR1 and CDR2 are SQVTM and ANQGSEA. The CDR3 is CSVGGLGTNEKLFF. The CDR3 region has the DNA TGCAGCGTTGGAGGTCTCGGAACTAATGAAAAACTGTTTTTT. The variable domain in full, completed from reference TRBV29-1 and TRBJ1-4, reads SAVISQKPSRDICQRGTSLTIQCQVDSQVTMMFWYRQQPGQSLTLIATANQGSEATYESGFVIDKFPISRPNLTFSTLTVSNMSPEDSSIYLCSVGGLGTNEKLFFGSGTQLSVL.

The chain is built from TRBV6-5 and TRBJ2-5, with D perhaps assigned TRBD1 or TRBD2 (6 bases each). This CDR3 has 12 residues. The germline V gene has CDR1 MNHEY and CDR2 SVGAGI. This chain's CDR3 is CVRSGGPETQYF. CDR3 bases: TGTGTCCGCAGTGGGGGGCCAGAGACCCAGTACTTC.

This clonotype occurred once. V and J are TRBV20-1 and TRBJ2-5, with 14 bases that match TRBD2. Per germline, CDR1 DFQATT and CDR2 SNEGSKA (reference sequence). This CDR3 is built from 16 residues. The J segment lost 5 bases and the V segment lost 5 bases, leaving 10 bases of the junction unmatched. CDR3 nucleotide sequence: TGCAGTGCTTTTGGGGGACTAGCGGGAGTTGGGGAGACCCAGTACTTC. It specifies CSAFGGLAGVGETQYF.

The chain joins TRBV19 to TRBJ2-7; the D is unclear. The CDR3 covers 14 residues. Deletions cut 7 bases from V and 3 bases from J, with 16 bases between. Germline loops: CDR1 LNHDA, CDR2 SQIVND (reference sequence). This CDR3 reads CASNNSFRLYEQYF. As DNA, the CDR3 is TGTGCCAGTAATAATAGTTTCCGCCTCTACGAGCAGTACTTC.

V usage is TRBV7-8 and J usage is TRBJ2-1; 8 nucleotides match TRBD2. Trimming removed 0 bases from V and 7 bases from J; junction bases left unmatched: 5. The V gene's germline CDR1 is SGHVS and CDR2 FQNEAQ. This CDR3 contains 15 residues. The CDR3 DNA follows: TGTGCCAGCAGCTTAGCCGGGACTAGAAAAAATGAGCAGTTCTTC. It translates to CASSLAGTRKNEQFF.

Sample share makes this clonotype medium-sized. The chain couples TRBV10-3 to TRBJ2-4; D may be TRBD1 or TRBD2 (6 bases each). The CDR3 consists of 15 residues. The V and J ends lost 6 bases and 0 bases respectively, with 12 bases between them. From germline, CDR1 is ENHRY and CDR2 SYGVKD. The CDR3 spells CAISEGGLAKNIQYF. Written as DNA, the CDR3 is TGTGCCATCAGCGAGGGGGGTCTAGCCAAAAACATTCAGTACTTC.

The J gene is TRBJ1-2, the V gene TRBV12-3 or TRBV12-4, with TRBD1 matching over 9 bases. V dropped 3 bases and J dropped 3; count of bases not matched to a gene: 8. This CDR3 is 16 amino acids long. CDR3 protein: CASSFHWTGADYGYTF. CDR3 DNA: TGTGCCAGCAGTTTTCATTGGACAGGGGCGGACTATGGCTACACCTTC.

By its share, this clonotype is medium-sized. This chain links TRBV7-8 with TRBJ2-7; D may match TRBD1 or TRBD2 (5 bases each). There are 16 residues in the CDR3. Germline V CDR1 and CDR2: SGHVS, FQNEAQ. The germline V and J ends were trimmed by 4 bases and 1 base, with 17 bases remaining between them. CDR3 nucleotides: TGTGCCAGCAGCTCCCCCCGGGACGGAAGTTCCTACGAGCAGTACTTC. Translation: CASSSPRDGSSYEQYF. Drawing the rest from reference TRBV7-8 and TRBJ2-7, the complete variable domain is GAGVSQSPRYKVAKRGQDVALRCDPISGHVSLFWYQQALGQGPEFLTYFQNEAQLDKSGLPSDRFFAERPEGSVSTLKIQRTQQEDSAVYLCASSSPRDGSSYEQYFGPGTRLTVT.

By its share, this clonotype is medium-sized. The rearrangement joins TRBV14 to TRBJ2-5, with D perhaps TRBD1 (5 bases). The CDR3 covers 12 residues. CDR1 SGHDN and CDR2 FVKESK come from the germline V gene. Trimming cost V 3 bases and J 4 bases, with 6 bases left between them. DNA for the CDR3: TGTGCCAGCAGCCAGGGGCTAGAGACCCAGTACTTC. Its translation: CASSQGLETQYF.

There are many counts of this clonotype. The V and J genes are TRBV7-3 and TRBJ1-2; 7 nucleotides agree with TRBD1. After removal of 3 bases from V and 7 bases from J, the junction contained 11 bases not matched to a gene. The length of the CDR3 is 15 residues. The germline V gene has CDR1 SGHTA and CDR2 FQGTGA. CDR3 coding DNA: TGTGCCAGCAGCTTCCCCTCGCGGCAGGGGGGTGGCTACACCTTC. Residues: CASSFPSRQGGGYTF. The full variable domain, in which reference TRBV7-3 and TRBJ1-2 provide the parts outside the CDR3, is GAGVSQTPSNKVTEKGKYVELRCDPISGHTALYWYRQSLGQGPEFLIYFQGTGAADDSGLPNDRFFAVRPEGSVSTLKIQRTERGDSAVYLCASSFPSRQGGGYTFGSGTRLTVV.